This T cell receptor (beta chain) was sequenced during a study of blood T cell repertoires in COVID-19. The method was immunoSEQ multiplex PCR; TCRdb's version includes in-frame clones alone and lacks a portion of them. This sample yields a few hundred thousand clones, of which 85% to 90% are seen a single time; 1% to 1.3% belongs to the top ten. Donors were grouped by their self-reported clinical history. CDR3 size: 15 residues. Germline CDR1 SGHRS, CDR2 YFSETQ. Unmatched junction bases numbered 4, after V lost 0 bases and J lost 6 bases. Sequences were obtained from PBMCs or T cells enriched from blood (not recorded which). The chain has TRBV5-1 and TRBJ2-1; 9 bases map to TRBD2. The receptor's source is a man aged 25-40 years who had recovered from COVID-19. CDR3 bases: TGCGCCAGCAGCTTGGGGGGGACTAGCAGCAATGAGCAGTTCTTC. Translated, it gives CASSLGGTSSNEQFF.